This TCR beta chain stems from a study of radiotherapy plus CTLA-4 blockade in lung cancer. The data were produced by immunoSEQ multiplex PCR, yet TCRdb's version contains in-frame clones alone and is incomplete. The sample consists of 110,000 or so clones, about 77% of them appearing once. Germline CDR1 is SGHNT and CDR2 is YENEEA. CDR3 size: 18 residues. V gave up 4 bases and J gave up 3 bases; unmatched junction bases: 17. The J gene is TRBJ2-5, the V gene TRBV11-3; 7 nucleotides agree with TRBD2. The source material was peripheral blood, sampled from a patient treated with radiotherapy plus ipilimumab. The source is a human donor with non-small cell lung cancer who had a partial response to radiotherapy plus ipilimumab. This CDR3 is CASSSGRSSGSPEETQYF. CDR3 DNA: TGTGCCAGCAGCTCCGGCAGGAGTAGCGGGTCCCCCGAAGAGACCCAGTACTTC.